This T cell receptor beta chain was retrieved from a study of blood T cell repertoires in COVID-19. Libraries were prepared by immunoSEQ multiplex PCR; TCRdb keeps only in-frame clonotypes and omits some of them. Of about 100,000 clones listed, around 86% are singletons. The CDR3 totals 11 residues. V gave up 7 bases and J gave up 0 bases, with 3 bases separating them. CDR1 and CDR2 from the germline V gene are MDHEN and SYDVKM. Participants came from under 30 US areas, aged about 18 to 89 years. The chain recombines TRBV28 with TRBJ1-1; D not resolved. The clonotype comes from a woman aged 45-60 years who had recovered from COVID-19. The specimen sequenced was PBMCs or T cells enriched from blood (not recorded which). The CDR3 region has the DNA TGTGCCAGCATTATGAACACTGAAGCTTTCTTT. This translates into CASIMNTEAFF.